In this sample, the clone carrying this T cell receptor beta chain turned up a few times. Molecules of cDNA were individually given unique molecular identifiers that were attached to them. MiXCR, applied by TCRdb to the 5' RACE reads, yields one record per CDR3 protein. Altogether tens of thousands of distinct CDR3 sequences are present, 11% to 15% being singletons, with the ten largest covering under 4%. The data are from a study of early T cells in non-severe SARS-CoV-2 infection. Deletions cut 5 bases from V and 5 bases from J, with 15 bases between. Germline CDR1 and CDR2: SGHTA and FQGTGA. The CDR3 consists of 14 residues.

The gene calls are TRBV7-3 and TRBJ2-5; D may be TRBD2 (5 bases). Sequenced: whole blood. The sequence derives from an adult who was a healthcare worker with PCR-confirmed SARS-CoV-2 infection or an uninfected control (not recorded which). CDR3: CASSPQASPETQYF. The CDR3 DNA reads TGTGCCAGCAGCCCCCAGGCTAGCCCGGAGACCCAGTACTTC.